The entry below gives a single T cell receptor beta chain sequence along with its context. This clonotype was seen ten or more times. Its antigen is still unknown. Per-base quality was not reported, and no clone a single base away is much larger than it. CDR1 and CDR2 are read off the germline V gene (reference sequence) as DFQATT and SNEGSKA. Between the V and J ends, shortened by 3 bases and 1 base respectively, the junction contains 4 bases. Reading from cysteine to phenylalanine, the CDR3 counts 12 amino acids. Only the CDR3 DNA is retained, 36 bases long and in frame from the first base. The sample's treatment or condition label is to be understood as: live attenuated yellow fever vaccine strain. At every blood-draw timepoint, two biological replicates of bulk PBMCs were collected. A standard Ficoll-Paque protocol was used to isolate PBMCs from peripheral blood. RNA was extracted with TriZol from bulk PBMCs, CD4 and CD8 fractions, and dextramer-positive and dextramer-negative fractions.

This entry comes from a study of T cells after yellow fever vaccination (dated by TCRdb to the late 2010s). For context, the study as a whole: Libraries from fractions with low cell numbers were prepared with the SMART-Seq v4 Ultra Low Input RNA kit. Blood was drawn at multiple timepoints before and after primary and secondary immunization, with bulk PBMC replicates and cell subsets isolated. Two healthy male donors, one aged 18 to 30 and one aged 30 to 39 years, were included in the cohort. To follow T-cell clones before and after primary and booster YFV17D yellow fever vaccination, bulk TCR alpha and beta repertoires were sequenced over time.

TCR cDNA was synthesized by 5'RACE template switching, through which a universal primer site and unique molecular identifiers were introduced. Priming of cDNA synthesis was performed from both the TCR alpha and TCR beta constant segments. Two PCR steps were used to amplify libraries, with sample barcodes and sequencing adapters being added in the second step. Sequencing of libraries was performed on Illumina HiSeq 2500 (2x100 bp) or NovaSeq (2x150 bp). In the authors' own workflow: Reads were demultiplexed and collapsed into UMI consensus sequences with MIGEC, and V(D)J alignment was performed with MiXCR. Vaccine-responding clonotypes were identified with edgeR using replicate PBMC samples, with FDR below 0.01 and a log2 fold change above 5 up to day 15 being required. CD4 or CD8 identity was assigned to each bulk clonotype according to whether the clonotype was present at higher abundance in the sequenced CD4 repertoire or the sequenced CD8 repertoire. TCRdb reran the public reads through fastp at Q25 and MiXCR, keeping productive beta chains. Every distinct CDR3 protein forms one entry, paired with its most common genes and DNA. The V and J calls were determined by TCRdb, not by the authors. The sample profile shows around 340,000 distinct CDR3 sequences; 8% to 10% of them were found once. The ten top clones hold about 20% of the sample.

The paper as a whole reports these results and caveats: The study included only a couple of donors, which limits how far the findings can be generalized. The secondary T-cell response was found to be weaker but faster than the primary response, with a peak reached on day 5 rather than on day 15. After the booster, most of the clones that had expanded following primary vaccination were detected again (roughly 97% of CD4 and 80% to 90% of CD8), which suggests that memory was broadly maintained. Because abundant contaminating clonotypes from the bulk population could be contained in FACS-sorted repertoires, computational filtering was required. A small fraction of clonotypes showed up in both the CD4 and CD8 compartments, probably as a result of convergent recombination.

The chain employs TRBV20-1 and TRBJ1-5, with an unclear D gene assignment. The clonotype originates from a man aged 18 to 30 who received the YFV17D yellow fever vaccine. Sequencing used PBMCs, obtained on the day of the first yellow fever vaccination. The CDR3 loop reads CSASSSNQPQHF. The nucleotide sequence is TGCAGTGCTAGTTCGAGCAATCAGCCCCAGCATTTT.